The 26 T cell receptor beta chains in this list originate from one sample, sequenced in a study of spatial heterogeneity in lung cancer. Each CDR3 protein is one row after TCRdb ran MiXCR on the 5' RACE reads. The sample has some 87,000 distinct CDR3 sequences, roughly 9.5% seen once. Time point here: sample taken at primary tumor resection. The authors sequenced whole RNA from tumor, nontumor lung or frozen PBMC without sorting. The sequenced sample was PBMCs, obtained at surgery. The receptors were gathered from a male donor with early-stage non-small cell lung cancer.

The sample holds one count of this clonotype. The rearrangement joins TRBV12-3 or TRBV12-4 to TRBJ1-1, with D unresolved. Trimming took off 7 bases at V and 5 bases at J, with 14 bases between the two ends. The CDR3 runs 13 residues. CDR3 bases: TGTGCCAGCACCCGGCGGGGAATTACTGAAGCTTTCTTT. Translating it yields CASTRRGITEAFF.

Points on this clonotype: A much larger clone is a single base away; this may be a read error. The rearrangement links TRBV6-2 or TRBV6-3 to TRBJ2-7; 9 nucleotides line up with TRBD2. The J segment lost 6 bases and the V segment lost 0 bases, leaving 6 bases of the junction unmatched. CDR3 length equals 15 residues. Per germline, CDR1 MNHEY and CDR2 SVGEGT. In nucleotides, the CDR3 is TGTGCCAGCAGTTACTCAAAGCGGGAGGATCTCGAGCAGTACTTC. Its protein is CASSYSKREDLEQYF.

This clonotype was observed a handful of times. V gene TRBV5-1 combines with J gene TRBJ2-7; D gene ambiguous. V lost 0 bases and J 3 bases, leaving 13 bases between the germline ends. CDR3 length: 15 amino acids. Germline CDR1 reads SGHRS; CDR2 reads YFSETQ. For the CDR3, the DNA is TGCGCCAGCAGCTTGGTTTCAGCAAAGCTCTACGAGCAGTACTTC. Its translation is CASSLVSAKLYEQYF.

This clonotype showed up many times. The chain combines TRBV5-1 with TRBJ1-1; D gene uncertain. In germline, CDR1 is SGHRS, CDR2 YFSETQ. The V end was cut by 6 bases, the J end by 0 bases, with 9 bases between. The CDR3 contains 13 residues. The CDR3 DNA sequence: TGCGCCAGCACCCCCGGGGTGAACACTGAAGCTTTCTTT. Amino acids: CASTPGVNTEAFF.

The rearrangement uses TRBV29-1 and TRBJ1-5; D might be TRBD1 (5 bases). V was trimmed by 1 base and J by 6 bases, leaving 13 bases between them. In germline, CDR1 is SQVTM, CDR2 ANQGSEA. The CDR3 covers 14 residues. This CDR3 reads CSVEVGGRGQPQHF. Written as DNA, the CDR3 is TGCAGCGTTGAAGTCGGCGGTAGGGGTCAGCCCCAGCATTTT.

This clonotype was seen more than once but under ten times. This chain connects TRBV20-1 to TRBJ2-5; the D is unclear. This CDR3 is 14 amino acids long. Germline V gives CDR1 DFQATT, CDR2 SNEGSKA (reference sequence). V was trimmed by 4 bases and J by 3 bases, leaving 15 bases between them. The CDR3 region has the DNA TGCAGTGCTACTCAAAGGGCCAACAAAGAGACCCAGTACTTC. It encodes CSATQRANKETQYF.

This clonotype was found many times. The rearrangement uses TRBV20-1 and TRBJ2-7, with TRBD2 as a possible D gene (5 bases). This CDR3 comprises 14 residues. Trimming removed 0 bases at V and 0 bases at J, with 9 bases between. Germline V gene lookup returns CDR1 DFQATT and CDR2 SNEGSKA (reference sequence). The CDR3 DNA follows: TGCAGTGCTAGAGATCAAGGGAGCTCCTACGAGCAGTACTTC. It is translated as CSARDQGSSYEQYF.

The V call is TRBV29-1, the J call TRBJ2-3; maybe TRBD1 (7 bases). This CDR3 has 12 residues. CDR1 and CDR2 from the germline V gene are SQVTM and ANQGSEA. Trimming took 7 bases from V and 5 from J, leaving 13 bases between them. CDR3 coding DNA: TGCAGCGCAGACAGGGAGGTAGATACGCAGTATTTT. Its protein is CSADREVDTQYF.

This sequence joins TRBV29-1 and TRBJ2-6; D might be TRBD2 (5 bases). V gave up 3 bases and J gave up 0 bases, with 6 bases separating them. CDR1 is SQVTM, CDR2 ANQGSEA, per germline. The length of the CDR3 is 14 residues. CDR3: CSVEGSSGANVLTF. In DNA form, the CDR3 reads TGCAGCGTTGAGGGGAGCTCTGGGGCCAACGTCCTGACTTTC.

This clonotype appeared many times. V and J are TRBV27 and TRBJ1-2; D remains ambiguous. Trimming took 11 bases from V and 0 from J, leaving 13 bases between them. This CDR3 region has 13 residues. Germline values: CDR1 MNHEY, CDR2 SMNVEV (reference sequence). The CDR3 protein is CASLSTANYGYTF. CDR3 DNA sequence: TGTGCCTCCCTCTCGACGGCTAACTATGGCTACACCTTC.

Many counts were recorded for this clonotype. The V call is TRBV19, the J call TRBJ1-5; D is uncertain. Germline V lookup: CDR1 LNHDA, CDR2 SQIVND (reference sequence). V lost 7 bases, J lost 3 bases, and 16 bases lay in between. The CDR3 is 15 residues long. CDR3 DNA sequence: TGTGCCAGTACCGACGATGGACGGTCCAATCAGCCCCAGCATTTT. This gives the protein CASTDDGRSNQPQHF.

The chain carries TRBV9 and TRBJ2-5, with 7 bases identical to TRBD1. V trimming: 4 bases; J trimming: 0 bases; junction bases outside the gene matches: 9. In germline, CDR1 is SGDLS, CDR2 YYNGEE. The CDR3 sequence is 16 residues long. CDR3 sequence (DNA): TGTGCCAGCAGCACCGCAGGGGGATTGTACCAAGAGACCCAGTACTTC. Translated, it gives CASSTAGGLYQETQYF.

This clonotype was counted at least ten times. The chain couples TRBV18 to TRBJ2-5; D possibly corresponds to TRBD2 (5 bases). The V gene lost 4 bases and the J gene lost 2 bases, with 17 bases spanning the gap. In germline, CDR1 is KGHSH, CDR2 LQKENI. CDR3 length equals 16 residues. CDR3 nucleotide sequence: TGTGCCAGCTCACTCTCCCATCCCGAGGGACAAGAGACCCAGTACTTC. Residues: CASSLSHPEGQETQYF.

The chain recombines TRBV5-1 with TRBJ2-3; possibly TRBD1 for D (6 bases). Germline V gene lookup returns CDR1 SGHRS and CDR2 YFSETQ. CDR3 length: 15 amino acids. Trimming left V 3 bases short and J 0 bases short, with 11 bases between. The CDR3 region is CASSSSDRSTDTQYF. The CDR3 coding sequence is TGCGCCAGCAGCTCCTCAGACAGGAGCACAGATACGCAGTATTTT.

This clonotype was seen repeatedly, ten times or more. The rearrangement links TRBV2 to TRBJ1-5; D is ambiguous. Per the germline V gene, CDR1 is SNHLY and CDR2 is FYNNEI. Trimming shortened V by 5 bases and J by 7 bases, and 9 bases separated the two germline ends. This CDR3 is 12 amino acids long. The CDR3 nucleotides read TGTGCCAGCAGTCTAACCGGGCAGCCCCAGCATTTT. Encoded protein: CASSLTGQPQHF.

This clonotype has at least ten counts. The gene calls are TRBV19 and TRBJ1-5; D is unresolved. This CDR3 has 13 amino acids. Germline values: CDR1 LNHDA, CDR2 SQIVND (reference sequence). The V end lost 5 bases, the J end lost 5 bases, and 10 bases lay between the germline ends. The CDR3: CASSSRPDQPQHF. The CDR3 bases are TGTGCCAGTAGTTCGCGTCCTGATCAGCCCCAGCATTTT.

The chain uses TRBV2 and TRBJ2-7; 16 nucleotides line up with TRBD2. Trimming cost V 7 bases and J 0 bases; bases outside gene matches: 9. This CDR3 region has 18 residues. The germline V gene has CDR1 SNHLY and CDR2 FYNNEI. Written as DNA, the CDR3 is TGTGCCAGCACCTTAACGGGACTAGCGGGAGGGTTCTCCTACGAGCAGTACTTC. Translated: CASTLTGLAGGFSYEQYF. Drawing the rest from reference TRBV2 and TRBJ2-7, the complete variable domain is EPEVTQTPSHQVTQMGQEVILRCVPISNHLYFYWYRQILGQKVEFLVSFYNNEISEKSEIFDDQFSVERPDGSNFTLKIRSTKLEDSAMYFCASTLTGLAGGFSYEQYFGPGTRLTVT.

V usage is TRBV20-1 and J usage is TRBJ1-5; D is perhaps TRBD1 (5 bases). The V gene lost 3 bases and the J gene lost 7 bases, with 13 bases spanning the gap. Germline V gene lookup returns CDR1 DFQATT and CDR2 SNEGSKA (reference sequence). The CDR3 consists of 13 residues. DNA of the CDR3: TGCAGTGCTAGTAGAGGGGACGGACAGCCCCAGCATTTT. Encoded protein: CSASRGDGQPQHF.

CDR3 sequence reads: CASRNDQETQYF. DNA for the CDR3: TGTGCCAGCAGGAACGACCAAGAGACCCAGTACTTC. The chain couples TRBV4-2 to TRBJ2-5; no definite D call. V was clipped by 6 bases and J by 0 bases, with 5 bases between them. Germline loops: CDR1 LGHNA, CDR2 YNFKEQ. The CDR3 length is 12 residues.

This clonotype was seen at least ten times. This chain connects TRBV12-3 or TRBV12-4 to TRBJ2-5, with 9 bases aligning to TRBD1. The CDR3 sequence is 17 residues long. With V trimmed by 4 bases and J by 3 bases, 12 bases remained unmatched. The CDR3 is CASSSGVGTGGEETQYF. The DNA of the CDR3 is TGTGCCAGCAGTTCCGGGGTAGGAACAGGGGGCGAAGAGACCCAGTACTTC.

The DNA for the CDR3 is TGTGCCAGCAGCTTAGACAGGACTACGCAGTATTTT. This codes for CASSLDRTTQYF. The rearrangement joins TRBV7-2 to TRBJ2-3; D is possibly TRBD1 (5 bases). The length of the CDR3 is 12 residues. Germline V gene sequence: CDR1 SGHTA, CDR2 FQGNSA. The V and J ends lost 1 base and 8 bases respectively, with 7 bases between them.

The chain links TRBV18 to TRBJ1-1; TRBD1 aligns across 7 bases. CDR1 is KGHSH and CDR2 is LQKENI in the germline V gene. V shed 4 bases and J 4 bases; nucleotides not matched to a gene: 6. The CDR3 is 14 amino acids. The DNA of the CDR3 is TGTGCCAGCTCACGAGACAGGGAGAGCACTGAAGCTTTCTTT. It specifies CASSRDRESTEAFF.

This clonotype has at least ten counts. The chain links TRBV5-1 to TRBJ2-2, with unresolved D. V lost 5 bases and J 0 bases, leaving 5 bases between the germline ends. Looked up from germline, CDR1 is SGHRS and CDR2 is YFSETQ. The CDR3 runs to 13 residues. The CDR3 nucleotides read TGCGCCAGCAGGTGGGCGAACACCGGGGAGCTGTTTTTT. Encoded protein: CASRWANTGELFF. The variable domain in full, with the rest retrieved from reference TRBV5-1 and TRBJ2-2, is KAGVTQTPRYLIKTRGQQVTLSCSPISGHRSVSWYQQTPGQGLQFLFEYFSETQRNKGNFPGRFSGRQFSNSRSEMNVSTLELGDSALYLCASRWANTGELFFGEGSRLTVL.

This clonotype was detected many times. The CDR3 region has the DNA TGTGCCAGCAGCTCCAACCGCGGGCAGTACCAAGAGACCCAGTACTTC. It codes for CASSSNRGQYQETQYF. The genes are TRBV7-6 and TRBJ2-5, with a weak D call TRBD2 (5 bases). Germline V lookup: CDR1 SGHVS, CDR2 FNYEAQ. The CDR3 is 16 residues long. V was shortened by 4 bases and J by 0 bases, with 15 bases between the two germline ends.

V is TRBV6-7 and J is TRBJ2-7, with D possibly being TRBD1 (6 bases). TRBV6-7 is an ORF, and what it does is uncertain. The CDR3 extends over 17 amino acids. V dropped 6 bases and J dropped 2 bases, with 23 bases sitting between them. The CDR3 protein is CASRPIRDNLGTYEQYF. CDR3 nucleotides: TGTGCCAGCAGGCCTATCCGGGACAACCTAGGGACCTACGAGCAGTACTTC.

J is TRBJ2-3 and V is TRBV29-1; 9 nucleotides align to TRBD1. Germline-derived CDR1 and CDR2 are SQVTM and ANQGSEA. This CDR3 comprises 13 residues. V shed 4 bases and J 5 bases; nucleotides not matched to a gene: 4. The CDR3 coding sequence is TGCAGCGTTGCGGGACAGGGAGGAGATACGCAGTATTTT. It specifies CSVAGQGGDTQYF.